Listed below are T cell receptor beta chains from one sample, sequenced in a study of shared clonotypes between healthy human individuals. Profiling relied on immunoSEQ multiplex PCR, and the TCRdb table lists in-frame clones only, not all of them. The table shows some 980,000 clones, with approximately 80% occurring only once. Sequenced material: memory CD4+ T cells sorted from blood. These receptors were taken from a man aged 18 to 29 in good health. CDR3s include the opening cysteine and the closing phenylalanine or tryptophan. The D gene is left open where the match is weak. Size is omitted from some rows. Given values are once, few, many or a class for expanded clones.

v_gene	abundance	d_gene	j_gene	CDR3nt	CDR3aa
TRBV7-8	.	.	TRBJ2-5	TGTGCCAGCAGCCGACTTGGGACGGCCCAAGAGACCCAGTACTTC	CASSRLGTAQETQYF
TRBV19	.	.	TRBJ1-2	TGTGCCAGTAGTATGGGCTCCCCGGATGCGAGTGGCTACACCTTC	CASSMGSPDASGYTF
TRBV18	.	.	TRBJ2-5	TGTGCCAGCTCCCCCGGGTCTATGGAGACCCAGTACTTC	CASSPGSMETQYF
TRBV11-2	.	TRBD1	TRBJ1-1	TGTGCCAGCAGCTTAGCAGGGGGGGCAACTGAAGCTTTCTTT	CASSLAGGATEAFF
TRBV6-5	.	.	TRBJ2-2	TGTGCCAGCAGTTACGGAGACACCGGGGAGCTGTTTTTT	CASSYGDTGELFF
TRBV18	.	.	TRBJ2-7	TGTGCCAGCTCACCTCGACCAGGGGGGGCCGTCTACGAGCAGTACTTC	CASSPRPGGAVYEQYF
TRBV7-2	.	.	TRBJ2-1	TGTGCCAGCAGCTTATCCGGGACTCACTCCTACAATGAGCAGTTCTTC	CASSLSGTHSYNEQFF
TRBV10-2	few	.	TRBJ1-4	TGCGCCAGCAGTGAACAGGGAACAACTAATGAAAAACTGTTTTTT	CASSEQGTTNEKLFF
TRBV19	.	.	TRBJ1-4	TGTGCCAGTAGTATTGGGCAGACTGAAAAACTGTTTTTT	CASSIGQTEKLFF
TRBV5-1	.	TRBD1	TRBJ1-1	TGCGCCAGCAGCTTGGGGACAGGGGCACTCTACACTGAAGCTTTCTTT	CASSLGTGALYTEAFF
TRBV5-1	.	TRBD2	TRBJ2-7	TGCGCCAGCAGCTACCCCAGACTAGCGGGAGATTCTCAGGTGTGGGGCACCTACGAGCAGTACTTC	CASSYPRLAGDSQVWGTYEQYF
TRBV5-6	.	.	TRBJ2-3	TGTGCCACCACGGGCCAGCGGGCAACAGATACGCAGTATTTT	CATTGQRATDTQYF
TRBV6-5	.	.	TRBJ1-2	TGTGCCAGCAGCCCTTCGATAACCCTGGGCTACACCTTC	CASSPSITLGYTF
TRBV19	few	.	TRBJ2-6	TGTGCCTCCCGTAGGCTAGCTGGGGCCAACGTCCTGACTTTC	CASRRLAGANVLTF
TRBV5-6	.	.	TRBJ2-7	TGTGCCAGCAGCCCGCGCCCCCAGGGCTACGAGCAGTACTTC	CASSPRPQGYEQYF
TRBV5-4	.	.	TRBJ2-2	TGTGCCAGCAGCTTGGACTTCCAAACCGGGGAGCTGTTTTTT	CASSLDFQTGELFF
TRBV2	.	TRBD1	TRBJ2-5	TGTGCCAGCACTACCGGACAGGGAGGGACCCAGTACTTC	CASTTGQGGTQYF
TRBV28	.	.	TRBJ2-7	TGTGCCAGCAGTGGGGCCGGGGGCGGCTCCTACGAGCAGTACTTC	CASSGAGGGSYEQYF
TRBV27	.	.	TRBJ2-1	TGTGCCAGCAGTTTAAGGGTCCTGGGCTCCTACAATGAGCAGTTCTTC	CASSLRVLGSYNEQFF
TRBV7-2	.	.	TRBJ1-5	TGTGCCAGCAGCACGGGACCGGGTGGCAATCAGCCCCAGCATTTT	CASSTGPGGNQPQHF
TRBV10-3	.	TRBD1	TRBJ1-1	TGTGCCATCAGTGACCCGAGAAAGGGACAGGGGAACACTGAAGCTTTCTTT	CAISDPRKGQGNTEAFF
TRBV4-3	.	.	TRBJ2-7	TGCGCCAGCAGCCAAGATGACGGGGTTGCCTACGAGCAGTACTTC	CASSQDDGVAYEQYF
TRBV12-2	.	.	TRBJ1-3	TGTGCAAGTCGCTTAGCGTTGAGGGGTCGCTCTGGAAACACCATATATTTT	CASRLALRGRSGNTIYF
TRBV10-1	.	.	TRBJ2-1	TGCGCCAGCAGTTCTGGGCCAGGGGACTACAATGAGCAGTTCTTC	CASSSGPGDYNEQFF
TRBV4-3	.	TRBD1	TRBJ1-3	TGCGCCAGCAGCCCAACCCCCGGGACAGGGGGAAACACCATATATTTT	CASSPTPGTGGNTIYF
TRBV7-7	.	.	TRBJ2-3	TGTGCTAGCAGCTTAAAAGTTCCCAAGTATAGCACAGATACGCAGTATTTT	CASSLKVPKYSTDTQYF
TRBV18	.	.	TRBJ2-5	TGTGCCAGCTCACCACGGGTGGAGGGCTATGAGACCCAGTACTTC	CASSPRVEGYETQYF
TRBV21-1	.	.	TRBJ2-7	TGTGCCAGCAGCACAAACGGACAGGGATTCCACGAGCAGTACTTC	CASSTNGQGFHEQYF
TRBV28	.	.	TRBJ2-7	TGTGCCAGCAGCCGAAGGCTAGCCGGGGAGCAGTACTTC	CASSRRLAGEQYF
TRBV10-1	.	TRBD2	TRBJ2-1	TGCGCCAGCAGTGAAGGTCTAGCGGACAATGAGCAGTTCTTC	CASSEGLADNEQFF
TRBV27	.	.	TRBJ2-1	TGTGCCAGCAGTTTAACGAAGAGGGGATCGGAGCAGTTCTTC	CASSLTKRGSEQFF
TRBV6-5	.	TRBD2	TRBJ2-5	TGTGCCAGCAGTCCCCGACTAGCAGAGACCCAGTACTTC	CASSPRLAETQYF
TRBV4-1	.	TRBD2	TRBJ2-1	TGCGCCAGCAGCCAATTAGGACTAGCGGTCAATGAGCAGTTCTTC	CASSQLGLAVNEQFF
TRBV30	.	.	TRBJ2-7	TGTGCCTGGAGTGGACGAAACGAGCAGTACTTC	CAWSGRNEQYF
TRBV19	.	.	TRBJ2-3	TGTGCCACCTCCGTTGGATCCACAGATACGCAGTATTTT	CATSVGSTDTQYF
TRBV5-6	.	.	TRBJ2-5	TGTGCCAGCAGCTTGGTCGCGGTAAGACAAGAGACCCAGTACTTC	CASSLVAVRQETQYF
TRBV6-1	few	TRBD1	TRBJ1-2	TGTGCCAGCAGTGAAGGGGGACAGTCTTATGGCTACACCTTC	CASSEGGQSYGYTF
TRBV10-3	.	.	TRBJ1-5	TGTGCCATCAGTGACCAGGAAAACAATCAGCCCCAGCATTTT	CAISDQENNQPQHF
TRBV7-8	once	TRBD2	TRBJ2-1	TGTGCTACATTAGCGGGAGGGGACCATGAGCAGTTCTTC	CATLAGGDHEQFF
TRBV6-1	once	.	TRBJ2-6	TGTGCCAGCAGTGAGGGGGGAGGGGCCAACGTCCTGACTTTC	CASSEGGGANVLTF
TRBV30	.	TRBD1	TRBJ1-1	TGTGCCTGGCTAAGGACAGGGGGGAGCACTGAAGCTTTCTTT	CAWLRTGGSTEAFF
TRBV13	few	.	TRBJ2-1	TGTGCCAGCAGCTTCTGGGGATTCACTGACAATGAGCAGTTCTTC	CASSFWGFTDNEQFF
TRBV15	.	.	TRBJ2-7	TGTGCCACCAGCAGACAAGAGGGAAACTACGAGCAGTACTTC	CATSRQEGNYEQYF
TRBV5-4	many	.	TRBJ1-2	TGTGCCAGCAGCCCCGACAGATCCTATGGCTACACCTTC	CASSPDRSYGYTF
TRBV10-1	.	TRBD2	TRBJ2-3	TGCGCCAGCAGTGAGTCGATTGGAGGCGGGGGAGGCACAGATACGCAGTATTTT	CASSESIGGGGGTDTQYF
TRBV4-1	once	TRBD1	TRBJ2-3	TGCGCCAGCAGCCAACACAGGGGTGGCACAGATACGCAGTATTTT	CASSQHRGGTDTQYF
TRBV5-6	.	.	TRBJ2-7	TGTGCCAGCAGCTTGCAAGGGGTTTCCTACGAGCAGTACTTC	CASSLQGVSYEQYF
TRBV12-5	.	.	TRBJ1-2	TGTGCTAGTGGTTTGGTAGAGGACGGCTACACCTTC	CASGLVEDGYTF
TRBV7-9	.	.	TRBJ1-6	TGTGCCAGCAGCCCTCAGGGGATTCAGGATTCACCCCTCCACTTT	CASSPQGIQDSPLHF
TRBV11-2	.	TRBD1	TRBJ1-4	TGTGCCAGCAGCTCGGACAGGGTTAATGAAAAACTGTTTTTT	CASSSDRVNEKLFF
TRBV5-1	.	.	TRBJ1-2	TGCGCCAGCAGCTTCGCCAGGGCCAACTATGGCTACACCTTC	CASSFARANYGYTF
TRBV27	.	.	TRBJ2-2	TGTGCCAGCAGTTCAATGTGGGACACCGGGGAGCTGTTTTTT	CASSSMWDTGELFF
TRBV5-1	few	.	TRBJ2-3	TGCGCCAGCAGATTCGCGGGGGATACGCAGTATTTT	CASRFAGDTQYF
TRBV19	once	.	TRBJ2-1	TGTGCCAGTAGTTTAATCCTAATCGAGGGGAAGCAGTTCTTC	CASSLILIEGKQFF
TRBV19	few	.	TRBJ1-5	TGTGCCAGTAGCCCTGACAGGCGCAATCAGCCCCAGCATTTT	CASSPDRRNQPQHF
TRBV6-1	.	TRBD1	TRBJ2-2	TGTGCCAGCAGCTTGGGACAGGGGGGAACCGGGGAGCTGTTTTTT	CASSLGQGGTGELFF
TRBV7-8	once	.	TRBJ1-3	TGTGCCAGCGGGGACTCTGGAAACACCATATATTTT	CASGDSGNTIYF
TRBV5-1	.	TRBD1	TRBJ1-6	TGCGCCAGCAGCTTCAAGGTTGGGACAGACACCGCCTCCTATAATTCACCCCTCCACTTT	CASSFKVGTDTASYNSPLHF
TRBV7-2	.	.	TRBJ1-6	TGTGCCAGCAGCTTAGAGGGCAGGCTCAATTCACCCCTCCACTTT	CASSLEGRLNSPLHF